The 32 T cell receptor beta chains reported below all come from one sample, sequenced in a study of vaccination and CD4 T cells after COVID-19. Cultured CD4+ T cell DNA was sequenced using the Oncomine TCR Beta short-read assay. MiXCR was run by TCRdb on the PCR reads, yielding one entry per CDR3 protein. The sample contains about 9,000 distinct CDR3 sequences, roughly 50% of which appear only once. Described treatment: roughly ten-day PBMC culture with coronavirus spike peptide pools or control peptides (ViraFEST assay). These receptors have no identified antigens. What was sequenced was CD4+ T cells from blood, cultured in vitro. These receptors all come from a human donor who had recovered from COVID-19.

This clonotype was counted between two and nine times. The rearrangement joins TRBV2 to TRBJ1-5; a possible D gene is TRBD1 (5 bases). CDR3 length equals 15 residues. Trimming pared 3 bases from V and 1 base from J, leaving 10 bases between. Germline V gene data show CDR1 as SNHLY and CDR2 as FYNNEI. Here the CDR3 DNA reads TGTGCCAGCAGTGAGGGGGGTGTGAGCAATCAGCCCCAGCATTTT. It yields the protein CASSEGGVSNQPQHF.

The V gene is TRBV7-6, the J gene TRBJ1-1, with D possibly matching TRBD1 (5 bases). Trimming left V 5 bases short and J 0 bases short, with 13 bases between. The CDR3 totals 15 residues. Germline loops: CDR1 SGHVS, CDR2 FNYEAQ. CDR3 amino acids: CASSAGESMNTEAFF. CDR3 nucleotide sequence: TGTGCCAGCAGCGCGGGGGAGAGCATGAACACTGAAGCTTTCTTT.

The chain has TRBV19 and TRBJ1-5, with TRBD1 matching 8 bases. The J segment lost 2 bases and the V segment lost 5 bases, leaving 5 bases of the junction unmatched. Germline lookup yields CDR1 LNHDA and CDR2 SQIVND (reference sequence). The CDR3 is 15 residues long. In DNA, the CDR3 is TGTGCCAGTAGTGACAGGGGATATGGCAATCAGCCCCAGCATTTT. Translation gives CASSDRGYGNQPQHF.

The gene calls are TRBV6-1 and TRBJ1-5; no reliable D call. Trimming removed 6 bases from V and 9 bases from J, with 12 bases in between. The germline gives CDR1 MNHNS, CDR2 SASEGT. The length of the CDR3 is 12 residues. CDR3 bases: TGTGCCAGCAGCCATGCCCGGGGGCCCCAGCATTTT. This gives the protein CASSHARGPQHF.

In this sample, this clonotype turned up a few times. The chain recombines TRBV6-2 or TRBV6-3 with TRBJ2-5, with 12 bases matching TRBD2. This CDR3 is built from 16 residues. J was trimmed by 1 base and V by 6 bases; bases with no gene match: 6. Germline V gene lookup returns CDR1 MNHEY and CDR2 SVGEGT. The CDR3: CASRITSGRPQETQYF. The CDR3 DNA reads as TGTGCCAGCAGGATAACTAGCGGGAGGCCCCAAGAGACCCAGTACTTC.

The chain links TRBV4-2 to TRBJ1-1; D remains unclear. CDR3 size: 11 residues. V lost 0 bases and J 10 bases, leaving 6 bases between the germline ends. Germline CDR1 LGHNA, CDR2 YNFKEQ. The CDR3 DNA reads TGTGCCAGCAGCCAAGATGGCGGAGCTTTCTTT. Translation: CASSQDGGAFF.

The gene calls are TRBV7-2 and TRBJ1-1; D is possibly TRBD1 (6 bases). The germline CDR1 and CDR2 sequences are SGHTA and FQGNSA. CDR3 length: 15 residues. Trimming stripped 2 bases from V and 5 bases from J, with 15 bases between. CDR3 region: CASSLSTGFGTEAFF. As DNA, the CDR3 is TGTGCCAGCAGCTTAAGCACAGGGTTCGGGACTGAAGCTTTCTTT. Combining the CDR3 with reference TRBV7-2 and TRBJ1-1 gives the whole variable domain GAGVSQSPSNKVTEKGKDVELRCDPISGHTALYWYRQSLGQGLEFLIYFQGNSAPDKSGLPSDRFSAERTGGSVSTLTIQRTQQEDSAVYLCASSLSTGFGTEAFFGQGTRLTVV.

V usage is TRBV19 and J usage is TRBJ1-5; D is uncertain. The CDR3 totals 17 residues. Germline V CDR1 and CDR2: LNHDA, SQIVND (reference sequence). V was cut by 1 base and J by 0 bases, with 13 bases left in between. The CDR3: CASSIVENSYSNQPQHF. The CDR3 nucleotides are TGTGCCAGTAGTATAGTCGAGAACAGTTATAGCAATCAGCCCCAGCATTTT.

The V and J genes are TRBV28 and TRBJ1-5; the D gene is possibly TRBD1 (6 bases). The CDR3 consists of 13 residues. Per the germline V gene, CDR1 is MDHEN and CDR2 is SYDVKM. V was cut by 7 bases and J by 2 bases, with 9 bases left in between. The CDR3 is CASKSGGNQPQHF. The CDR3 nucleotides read TGTGCCAGCAAATCAGGGGGCAATCAGCCCCAGCATTTT.

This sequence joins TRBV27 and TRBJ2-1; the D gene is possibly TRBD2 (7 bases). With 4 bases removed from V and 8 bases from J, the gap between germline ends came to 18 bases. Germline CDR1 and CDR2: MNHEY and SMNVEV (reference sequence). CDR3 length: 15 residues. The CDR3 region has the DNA TGTGCCAGCAGTTACAGGGAGGGCGGTATCTATGAGCAGTTCTTC. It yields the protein CASSYREGGIYEQFF.

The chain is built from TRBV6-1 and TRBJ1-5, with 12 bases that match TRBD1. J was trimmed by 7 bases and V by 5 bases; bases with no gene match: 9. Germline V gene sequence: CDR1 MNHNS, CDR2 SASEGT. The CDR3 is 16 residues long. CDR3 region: CASSNKGQGAYQPQHF. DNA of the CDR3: TGTGCCAGCAGTAATAAGGGACAGGGGGCATACCAGCCCCAGCATTTT.

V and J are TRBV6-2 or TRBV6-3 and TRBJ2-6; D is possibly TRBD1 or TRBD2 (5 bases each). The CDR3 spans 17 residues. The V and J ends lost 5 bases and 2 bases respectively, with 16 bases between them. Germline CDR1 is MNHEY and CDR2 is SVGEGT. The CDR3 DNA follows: TGTGCCAGCAGTGTTAGGGACCGCTCGGCTGGGGCCAACGTCCTGACTTTC. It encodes CASSVRDRSAGANVLTF.

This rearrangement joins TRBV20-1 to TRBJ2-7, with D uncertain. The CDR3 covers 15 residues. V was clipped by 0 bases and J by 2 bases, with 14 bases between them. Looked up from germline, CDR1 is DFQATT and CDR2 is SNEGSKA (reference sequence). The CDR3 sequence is CSARDSGTRTYEQYF. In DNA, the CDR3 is TGCAGTGCTAGAGATTCTGGCACACGAACCTACGAGCAGTACTTC.

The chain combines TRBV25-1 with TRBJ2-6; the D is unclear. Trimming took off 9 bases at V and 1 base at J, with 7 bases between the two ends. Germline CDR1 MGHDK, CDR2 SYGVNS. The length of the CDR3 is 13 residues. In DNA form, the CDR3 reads TGTGCCAGTCACAGTTCTGGGGCCAACGTCCTGACTTTC. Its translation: CASHSSGANVLTF.

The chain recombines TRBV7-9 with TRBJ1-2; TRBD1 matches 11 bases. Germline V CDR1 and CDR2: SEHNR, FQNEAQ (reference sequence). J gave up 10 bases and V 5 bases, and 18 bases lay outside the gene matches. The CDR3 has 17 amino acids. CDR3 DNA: TGTGCCAGCAGCCCCGTACCGGGACAGGGGGTTCGGCTTGACTACACCTTC. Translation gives CASSPVPGQGVRLDYTF.

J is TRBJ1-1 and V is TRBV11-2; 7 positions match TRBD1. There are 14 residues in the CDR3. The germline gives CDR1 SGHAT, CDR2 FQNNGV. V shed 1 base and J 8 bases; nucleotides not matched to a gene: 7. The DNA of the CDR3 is TGTGCCAGCAGCTTAGCGGCGGGACAGAACGAAGCTTTCTTT. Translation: CASSLAAGQNEAFF. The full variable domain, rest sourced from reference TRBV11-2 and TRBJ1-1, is EAGVAQSPRYKIIEKRQSVAFWCNPISGHATLYWYQQILGQGPKLLIQFQNNGVVDDSQLPKDRFSAERLKGVDSTLKIQPAKLEDSAVYLCASSLAAGQNEAFFGQGTRLTVV.

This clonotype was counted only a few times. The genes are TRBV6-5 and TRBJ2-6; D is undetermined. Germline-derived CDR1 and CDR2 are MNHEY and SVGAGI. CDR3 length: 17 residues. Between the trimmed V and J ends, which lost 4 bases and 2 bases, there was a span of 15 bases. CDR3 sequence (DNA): TGTGCCAGCAGTTCCCGCTTAGGGATGGCTGGGGCCAACGTCCTGACTTTC. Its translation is CASSSRLGMAGANVLTF.

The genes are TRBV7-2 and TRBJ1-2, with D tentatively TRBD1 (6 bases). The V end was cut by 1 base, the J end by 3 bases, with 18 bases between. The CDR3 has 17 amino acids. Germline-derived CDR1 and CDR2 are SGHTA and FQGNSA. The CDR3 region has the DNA TGTGCCAGCAGCTTAGTGGGGTTCGGGGGGCCGGACTATGGCTACACCTTC. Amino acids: CASSLVGFGGPDYGYTF.

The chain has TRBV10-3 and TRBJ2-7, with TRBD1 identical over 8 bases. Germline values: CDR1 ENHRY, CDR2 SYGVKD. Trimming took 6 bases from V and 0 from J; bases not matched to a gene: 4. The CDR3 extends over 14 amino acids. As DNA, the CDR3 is TGTGCCATCAGATCGGACAGGGCCTCCTACGAGCAGTACTTC. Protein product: CAIRSDRASYEQYF.

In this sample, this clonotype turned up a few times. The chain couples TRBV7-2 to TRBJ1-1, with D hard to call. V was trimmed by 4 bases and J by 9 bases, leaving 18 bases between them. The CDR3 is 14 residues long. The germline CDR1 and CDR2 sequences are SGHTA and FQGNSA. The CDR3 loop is CASSSASSGQKAFF. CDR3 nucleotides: TGTGCCAGCAGCTCCGCATCGTCTGGGCAGAAAGCTTTCTTT.

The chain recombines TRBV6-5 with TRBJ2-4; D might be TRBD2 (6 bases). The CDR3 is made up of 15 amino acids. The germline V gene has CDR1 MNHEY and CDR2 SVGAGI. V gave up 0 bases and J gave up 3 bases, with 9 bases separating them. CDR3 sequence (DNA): TGTGCCAGCAGTTACTCGAACGGGGGCAAAAACATTCAGTACTTC. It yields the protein CASSYSNGGKNIQYF.

CDR3 sequence (DNA): TGTGCCAGCAGCTTAGACACCTTAGACAGGAGAGGCTACACCTTC. This codes for CASSLDTLDRRGYTF. The chain joins TRBV11-2 to TRBJ1-2, with D maybe TRBD1 (6 bases). Germline values: CDR1 SGHAT, CDR2 FQNNGV. CDR3 length: 15 residues. V was clipped by 0 bases and J by 8 bases, with 16 bases between them. Based on the CDR3 plus reference TRBV11-2 and TRBJ1-2, the full variable domain is EAGVAQSPRYKIIEKRQSVAFWCNPISGHATLYWYQQILGQGPKLLIQFQNNGVVDDSQLPKDRFSAERLKGVDSTLKIQPAKLEDSAVYLCASSLDTLDRRGYTFGSGTRLTVV.

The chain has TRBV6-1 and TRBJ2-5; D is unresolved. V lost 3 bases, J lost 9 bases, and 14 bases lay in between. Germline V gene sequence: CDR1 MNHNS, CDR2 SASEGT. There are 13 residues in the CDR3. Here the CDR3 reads CASSEGSGRAQYF. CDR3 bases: TGTGCCAGCAGTGAGGGGTCGGGTCGGGCCCAGTACTTC.

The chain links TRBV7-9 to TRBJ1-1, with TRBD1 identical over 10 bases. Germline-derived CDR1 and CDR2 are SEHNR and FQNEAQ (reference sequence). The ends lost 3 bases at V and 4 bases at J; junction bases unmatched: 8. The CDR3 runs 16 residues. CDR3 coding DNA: TGTGCCAGCAGCTTCCGACAGGGGGCGCTTGGCACTGAAGCTTTCTTT. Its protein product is CASSFRQGALGTEAFF.

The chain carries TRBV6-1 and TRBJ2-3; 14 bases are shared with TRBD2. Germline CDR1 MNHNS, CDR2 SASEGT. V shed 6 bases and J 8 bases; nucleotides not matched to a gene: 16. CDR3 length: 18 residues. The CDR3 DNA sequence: TGTGCCAGCAGCGCAGATAGTGGGACTAGCGGGGGCAGGGGTACGCAGTATTTT. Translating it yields CASSADSGTSGGRGTQYF.

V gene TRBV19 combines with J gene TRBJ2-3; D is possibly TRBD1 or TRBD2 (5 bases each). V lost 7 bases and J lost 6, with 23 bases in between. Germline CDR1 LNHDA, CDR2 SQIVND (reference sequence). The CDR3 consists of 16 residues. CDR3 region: CASTTAGLEGMDTQYF. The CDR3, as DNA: TGTGCCAGTACAACAGCCGGCCTTGAGGGGATGGATACGCAGTATTTT.

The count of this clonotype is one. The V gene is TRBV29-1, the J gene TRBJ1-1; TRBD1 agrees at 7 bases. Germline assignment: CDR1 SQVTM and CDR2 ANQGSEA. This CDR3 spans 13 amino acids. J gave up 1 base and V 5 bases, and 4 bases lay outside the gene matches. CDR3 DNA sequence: TGCAGCGTTTCGACAGGGAGGAACACTGAAGCTTTCTTT. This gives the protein CSVSTGRNTEAFF.

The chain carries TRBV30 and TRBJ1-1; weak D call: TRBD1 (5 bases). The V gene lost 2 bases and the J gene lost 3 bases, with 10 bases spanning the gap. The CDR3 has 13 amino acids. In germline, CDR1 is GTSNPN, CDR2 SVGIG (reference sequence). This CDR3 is CAWSRQRHTEAFF. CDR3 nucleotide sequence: TGTGCCTGGAGTAGACAGCGTCACACTGAAGCTTTCTTT.

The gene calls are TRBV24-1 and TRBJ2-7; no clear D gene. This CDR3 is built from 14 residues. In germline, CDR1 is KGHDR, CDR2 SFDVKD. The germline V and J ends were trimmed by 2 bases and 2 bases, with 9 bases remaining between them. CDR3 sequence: CATSDSPPTYEQYF. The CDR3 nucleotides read TGTGCCACCAGTGATTCGCCACCGACCTACGAGCAGTACTTC.

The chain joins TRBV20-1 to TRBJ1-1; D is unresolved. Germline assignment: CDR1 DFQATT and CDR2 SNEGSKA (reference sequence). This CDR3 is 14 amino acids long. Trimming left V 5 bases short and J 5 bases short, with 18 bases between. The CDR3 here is CSAFRDPASTEAFF. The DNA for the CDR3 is TGCAGTGCTTTCCGGGATCCCGCCTCAACTGAAGCTTTCTTT.

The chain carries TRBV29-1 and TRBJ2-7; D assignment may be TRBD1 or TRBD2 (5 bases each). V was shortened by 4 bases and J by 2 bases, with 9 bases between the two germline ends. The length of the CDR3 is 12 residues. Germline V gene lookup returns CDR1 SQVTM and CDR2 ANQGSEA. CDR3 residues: CSVGDRTYEQYF. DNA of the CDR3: TGCAGCGTTGGGGACCGTACCTACGAGCAGTACTTC.

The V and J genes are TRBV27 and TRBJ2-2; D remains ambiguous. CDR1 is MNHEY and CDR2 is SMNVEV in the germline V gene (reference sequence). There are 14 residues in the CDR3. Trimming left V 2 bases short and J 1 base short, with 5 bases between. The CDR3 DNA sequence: TGTGCCAGCAGTTTACTAGGGAACACCGGGGAGCTGTTTTTT. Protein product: CASSLLGNTGELFF.